This T cell receptor (beta chain) was observed in a study of shared clonotypes between healthy human individuals. On the study more broadly: Three plates were used per donor for CD4 naive, three for CD4 memory, two for CD8 naive and one for CD8 memory. Whole-study results and caveats: A generally larger estimated richness was seen in naive subsets than in memory subsets. It was only blood that was sampled, and tissue repertoires likely differ.

Assay used: immunoSEQ multiplex PCR; TCRdb lists only in-frame clones, some missing. The profile shows roughly 1,500,000 clones, 98% of them singletons. The germline gives CDR1 SGHTA, CDR2 FQGNSA. The CDR3 sequence is 13 residues long. V was clipped by 5 bases and J by 2 bases; unmatched bases: 3. On this clone itself: Its specificity is not known.

This chain links TRBV7-2 with TRBJ2-7, with 7 nucleotides matching TRBD2. Sequencing used naive CD4+ T cells sorted from blood. Indicated subset: CD45RA+ positively selected. This TCR came from a man aged 25 to 40 in good health. The CDR3 coding sequence is TGTGCCAGCAGCCGAGCGGGGCCCTACGAGCAGTACTTC. Protein product: CASSRAGPYEQYF.